This T cell receptor (beta chain) derives from a study of cytomegalovirus exposure and HLA in healthy donors (dated by TCRdb to 2016 to 2017). At the level of the whole study: An earlier analysis of roughly 570 of the donors reported roughly 300 Gb of sequence data and around 100 million unique TCR beta sequences obtained from about 170 million T cells. The study combined high-throughput TCR immunosequencing, statistical association of individual TCRs with disease status, and machine learning to predict cytomegalovirus infection status. In a later analysis, previously published TCR beta repertoires from several hundred donors were re-analyzed and high-resolution HLA genotyping was added so that TCR occurrence patterns could be studied. A later genetic analysis took genome-wide SNP genotypes for 398 of the 666 donors and used that subset as a discovery cohort. Besides the first cohort of roughly 640 subjects, a separate validation cohort made up of roughly 120 different subjects was used. Every discovery cohort repertoire had been produced on one sequencing platform. Roughly five DR-DQ haplotypes were handled as single units for association and clustering because linkage in the cohort was strong. The later analysis used no new phenotypic data to find candidate immune exposures, relying instead on TCR beta sequences and their occurrence across donors. The genetic ancestry cluster associated with self-reported Caucasian donors included 80% to 90% of the 398 genotyped donors. On average, roughly 240,000 unique TCR beta nucleotide sequences were sequenced per donor among 398 genotyped donors of the cohort, with about 19% of those sequences being non-productive. Both class I and class II loci were covered by HLA typing, at four-digit resolution. To decide whether each TCR beta V gene segment behaved as functional or pseudogenic, an earlier analysis of approximately 590 of the donors relied on high-throughput TCR beta sequencing. Alongside the repertoire data, information on donor age, sex, ethnicity and CMV serostatus was compiled. Typing coverage varied by locus: about 620-630 donors for A, B, C, DRB1 and DQB1; more than 500 for DQA1; over 600 for DPA1; some 470 for DPB1. The study used immunosequencing to profile the T cell repertoires of approximately 640 subjects and linked those repertoires to cytomegalovirus serostatus. The study was designed to test whether signatures of past pathogen exposure could be identified by cataloging public T cell receptors. Approximately 300 gigabases of sequencing data and roughly 81 million unique TCR sequences made up an early release that covered 640 HLA-typed donors.

As for this clone: Its antigen is still unknown. No per-base quality is available; no much larger clone lies one base away.

The cohort comprised 670 or so healthy bone marrow donors. At the time of sampling, every cohort member was nominally healthy, though immune exposures that went unrecorded were likely present. The donor was CMV seronegative and belonged to the group of more than 300 seronegative cohort members. A peripheral blood sample was provided by each donor, and peripheral blood mononuclear cells were used for TCR beta sequencing. The Qiagen DNeasy Blood Extraction Kit was used to extract genomic DNA from the blood cell samples. The library was made by the immunoSEQ multiplex PCR assay. For the multiplex PCR, a mixture combining 60 forward primers for TCR Vbeta segments and 13 reverse primers for TCR Jbeta segments was used. The CDR3 region of rearranged TCR beta genes was amplified from genomic DNA by a multiplex PCR assay. The Illumina HiSeq System was used to sequence the amplified TCR beta libraries as 87-base-pair reads. The original pipeline was this. In a later analysis, 77 million or so unique TCR beta chains were counted across the 500 to 850 repertoires, and around 10 million of these chains were shared by at least two donors. Raw reads were error-corrected and collapsed into unique sequences with a nearest-neighbor algorithm that merged closely related sequences to remove PCR and sequencing errors. V, D and J gene segments were assigned by aligning CDR3 sequences to IMGT reference sequences. Each retained sequence needed at least a six-nucleotide match to both a V gene segment and a J gene segment. A rearrangement counted as productive if the CDR3 had no stop codons and remained in frame with V and J, and every other rearrangement counted as non-productive. Following IMGT convention, CDR3 was defined as the stretch from the second conserved V-encoded cysteine up to the conserved J-encoded phenylalanine. The earlier analysis of about 620 of the donors excluded sequences that lacked an unambiguous match to a single V gene segment. An earlier analysis of about 600 of the donors called V segments functional above 56.7% productive rearrangements and segregating when the between-donor standard deviation exceeded 5%. A statistical classification framework was built for diagnosing cytomegalovirus status from the catalog of TCR beta chain sequences. In a later analysis, V and J genes were assigned by comparing TCR nucleotide sequences against IMGT/GENE-DB human TR gene sequences. The TCRdist pipeline was used in a later analysis to assign CDR3 sequences and most-parsimonious VDJ recombination scenarios. In a later analysis, every TCR beta chain was defined by the combination of its CDR3 amino acid sequence and its V-gene family, and reads without a unique V-gene family were dropped. A later analysis removed 550 to 650 highly shared, low-generation-probability nucleotide sequences to deal with suspected cross-contamination and a sequencing artifact. In a later analysis, a clonal expansion index for each public chain was calculated from normalized within-repertoire ranks of inferred template counts. In a later analysis, generation probabilities were computed using a VDJ recombination model fitted to out-of-frame rearrangements, and the results were checked against IGoR. A later analysis scored TCR-TCR, TCR-HLA and TCR-CMV co-occurrence with hypergeometric tests, applying a repertoire-size bias correction to TCR pairs. A later analysis estimated false discovery rates by permuting HLA or CMV assignments 20 times. A later analysis grouped co-occurring TCRs with DBSCAN, adding TCRdist sequence similarity when clustering within HLA-allele-positive subsets. For co-occurrence clustering, repertoires with fewer than 30,000 or more than 120,000 public chains were excluded, along with about five repertoires with anomalous nucleotide sharing. TCRdb stores this immuneACCESS table with in-frame sequences only. Part of the clones is absent; in the studies checked, under half of the shortfall reflects unresolved V genes, and no reason is known for the rest. V and J calls and clone size are copied from that table; D and trimming were computed from the DNA. The sample table holds about 160,000 clones, of which nearly 80% were seen once. The ten biggest clones cover 3.1% of the sample.

Broader findings and caveats from the paper: In a later analysis, the rate of TCR association differed among HLA loci, with DRB1 alleles having the most associated TCRs and HLA-C alleles having the fewest. In the study, 150 to 200 TCR beta chains were listed as associated with cytomegalovirus. Most TCR sequences were observed very rarely across donors, whereas some public TCRs were present in many individuals. Linkage disequilibrium might explain the correlated functional status among segregating V segments, but an unknown experimental factor could not be excluded. In vitro tests confirmed that a few of the cytomegalovirus-associated TCR beta chains recognize cytomegalovirus antigens. CMV serostatus was the only immune exposure information available for the cohort. V-gene and J-gene trimming of TCR beta chains was associated with a missense DCLRE1C variant in a later genetic analysis, and the association was replicated in an independent cohort. In this cohort, only TCR beta chains were sequenced, and detectable features were limited by the absence of alpha or paired-chain data. Specific HLA alleles were associated with over 15,000 TCR beta sequences at a false discovery rate of 0.05 in a later analysis. The 87-base-pair reads could not distinguish some IMGT-functional V segments, including TRBV6-2 and TRBV6-3, so those segments were excluded. The classifier was reported to diagnose cytomegalovirus status with high specificity and sensitivity in both the original and validation cohorts. Assigning TCR associations to individual alleles was difficult when HLA alleles, especially DR and DQ, strongly co-occurred. The authors suggested that the approach could potentially be extended to other disease states and immunological phenotypes. Compared with equally common non-associated chains, HLA-associated TCR beta chains in a later analysis were more clonally expanded and had lower generation probabilities. A later genetic analysis reported fewer N-insertions in productive TCRs among donors in an Asian-associated ancestry cluster than the roughly 620-donor mean. About 15 rarely observed V segments, including chromosome 9 orphons, were excluded from the earlier analysis of some 590 of the donors because counts were too low. Because HLA typing was missing for some donors at each locus, association tests included only the typed subset. The presence/absence analyses assumed that sequencing depth was roughly uniform across donors, and that assumption may not be true. In a later analysis, most CMV-associated TCR beta chains were found to appear HLA-restricted, with HLA associations seemingly driven largely by CMV exposure. A cluster of highly shared sequence variants was judged likely to be a technical artifact of the sequencing pipeline. A further reported finding was that TCR beta sequences accurately predicted the HLA-A and HLA-B alleles for most subjects in the first cohort. An earlier analysis of around 500 of the donors showed that most TCR beta V segments appeared in productive rearrangements either about 90% or about 30% of the time, which broadly matched IMGT annotations. A later analysis reported that several top co-occurrence clusters appeared linked to parvovirus B19, influenza, CMV and Epstein-Barr virus.

V is pared back by 1 base and J by 5 bases, with 17 bases lying between the germline termini. For CDR1 and CDR2, the germline V gene lists SGHNT and YENEEA. The CDR3, cysteine through phenylalanine, is 17 amino acids long. This entry keeps only the CDR3 DNA: 51 bases, framed from base 1. The material sequenced was PBMCs. This clonotype originated in a middle-aged woman in good health and CMV-seronegative. The chain is encoded by TRBV11-3 joined to TRBJ2-2, with TRBD1 as a weak D call on 6 bases. The bases read TGTGCCAGCAGCTTAGGAAGTGGGCAGGGGAGTACCGGGGAGCTGTTTTTT. Translated, it reads CASSLGSGQGSTGELFF.